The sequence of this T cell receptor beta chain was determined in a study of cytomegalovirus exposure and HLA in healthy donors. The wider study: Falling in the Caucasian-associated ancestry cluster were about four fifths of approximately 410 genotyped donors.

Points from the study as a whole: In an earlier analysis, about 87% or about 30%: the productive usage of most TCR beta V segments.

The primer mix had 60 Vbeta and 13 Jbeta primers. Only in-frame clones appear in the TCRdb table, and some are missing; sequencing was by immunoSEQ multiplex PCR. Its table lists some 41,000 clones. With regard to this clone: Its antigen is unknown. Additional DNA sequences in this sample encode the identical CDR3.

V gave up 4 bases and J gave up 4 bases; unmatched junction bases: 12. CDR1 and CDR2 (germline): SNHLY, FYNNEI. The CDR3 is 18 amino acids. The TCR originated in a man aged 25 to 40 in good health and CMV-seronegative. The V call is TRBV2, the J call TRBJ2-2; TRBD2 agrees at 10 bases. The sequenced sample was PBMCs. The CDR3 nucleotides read TGTGCCAGCAGTGGTGGTAGCGGGAGGACCCACGCCACCGGGGAGCTGTTTTTT. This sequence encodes CASSGGSGRTHATGELFF.